This T cell receptor (beta chain) was captured in a study of metastatic and nonmetastatic thyroid tumors. The overall study: Repertoire data that came from the blood and tumor or nodule tissue of malignant and benign thyroid patients were compared.

In the authors' methods: Using the CDR3 differences seen across clinicopathological groups, the authors built a distant-metastasis classifier for papillary thyroid cancer, which was meant to discriminate distant-metastatic patients. TCRdb reanalyzed the PCR reads with MiXCR. The V and J calls come from TCRdb's annotation, not from the publication. The data show about 56,000 clones, more than 25% seen once. The germline V gene encodes CDR1 MNHEY and CDR2 SVGEGT. This CDR3 region has 13 residues. V lost 5 bases, J lost 2 bases, and 9 bases lay in between. Nobody among the patients had been given any treatment before thyroid surgery.

This clonotype originated in a female donor with papillary thyroid cancer or a benign thyroid nodule (not recorded which). Some clones in this sample may be carry-over from other donors' samples. The sample was blood. V and J are TRBV6-2 or TRBV6-3 and TRBJ1-1; D might be TRBD1 (5 bases). CDR3 nucleotides: TGTGCCAGCAGTCCGACAGAAAACACTGAAGCTTTCTTT. Its translation: CASSPTENTEAFF.